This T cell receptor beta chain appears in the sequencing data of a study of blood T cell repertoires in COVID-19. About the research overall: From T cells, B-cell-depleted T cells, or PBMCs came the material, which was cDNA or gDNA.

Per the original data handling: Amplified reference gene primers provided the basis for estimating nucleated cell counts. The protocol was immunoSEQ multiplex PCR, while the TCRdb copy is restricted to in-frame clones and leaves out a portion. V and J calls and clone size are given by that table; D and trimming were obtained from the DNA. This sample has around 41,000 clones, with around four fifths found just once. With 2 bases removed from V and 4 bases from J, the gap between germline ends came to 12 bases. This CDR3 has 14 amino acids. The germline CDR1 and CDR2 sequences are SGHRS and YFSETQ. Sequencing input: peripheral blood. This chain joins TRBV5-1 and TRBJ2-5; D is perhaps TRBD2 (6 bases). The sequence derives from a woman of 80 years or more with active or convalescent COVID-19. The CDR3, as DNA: TGCGCCAGCAGCTTTCTCGGGGGAGGAGAGACCCAGTACTTC. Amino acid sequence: CASSFLGGGETQYF.